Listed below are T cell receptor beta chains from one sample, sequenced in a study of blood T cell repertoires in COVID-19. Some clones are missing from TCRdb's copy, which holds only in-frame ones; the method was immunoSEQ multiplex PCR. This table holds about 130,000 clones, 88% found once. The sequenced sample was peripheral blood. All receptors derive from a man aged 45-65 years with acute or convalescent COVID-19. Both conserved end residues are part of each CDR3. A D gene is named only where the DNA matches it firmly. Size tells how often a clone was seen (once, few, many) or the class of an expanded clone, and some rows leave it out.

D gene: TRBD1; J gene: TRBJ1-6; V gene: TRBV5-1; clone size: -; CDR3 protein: CASSQLGTGISPLHF; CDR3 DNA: TGCGCCAGCAGCCAGCTCGGGACAGGGATATCACCCCTCCACTTT
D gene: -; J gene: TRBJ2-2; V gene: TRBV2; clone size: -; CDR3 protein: CASIKGLGGTGELFF; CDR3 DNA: TGTGCCAGCATTAAGGGTCTAGGGGGAACCGGGGAGCTGTTTTTT
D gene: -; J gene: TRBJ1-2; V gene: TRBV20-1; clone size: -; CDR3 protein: CSASSDRWNGYTF; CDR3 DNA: TGCAGTGCTAGTAGCGACAGGTGGAATGGCTACACCTTC
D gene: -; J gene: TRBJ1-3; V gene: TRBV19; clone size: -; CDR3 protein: CASSIDDSSGNTIYF; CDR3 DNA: TGTGCCAGTAGTATAGATGACAGCTCTGGAAACACCATATATTTT
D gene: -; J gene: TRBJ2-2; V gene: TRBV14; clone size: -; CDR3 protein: CASRDRLTGELFF; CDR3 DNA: TGTGCCAGCAGAGACAGGCTCACCGGGGAGCTGTTTTTT
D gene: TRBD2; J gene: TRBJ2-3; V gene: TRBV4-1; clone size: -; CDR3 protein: CASSQESSGGFDTQYF; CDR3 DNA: TGCGCCAGCAGCCAAGAATCCAGCGGGGGGTTCGATACGCAGTATTTT
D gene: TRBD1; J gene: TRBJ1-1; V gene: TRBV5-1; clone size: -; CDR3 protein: CASSWTGGLSGAEAFF; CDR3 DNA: TGCGCCAGCAGCTGGACAGGGGGGCTTAGTGGGGCTGAAGCTTTCTTT
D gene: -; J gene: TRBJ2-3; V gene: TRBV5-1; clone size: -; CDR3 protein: CASSPGQLTSTDTQYF; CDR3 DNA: TGCGCCAGCAGCCCAGGACAGCTTACTAGCACAGATACGCAGTATTTT
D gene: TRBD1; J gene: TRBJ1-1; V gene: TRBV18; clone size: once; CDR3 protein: CASSPYEDRDLTEAFF; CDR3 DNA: TGTGCCAGCTCACCCTACGAAGACAGGGACCTCACTGAAGCTTTCTTT
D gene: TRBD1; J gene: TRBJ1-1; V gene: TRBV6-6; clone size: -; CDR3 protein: CASSYGEGQGSTEAFF; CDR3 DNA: TGTGCCAGCAGTTACGGCGAGGGACAGGGTAGCACTGAAGCTTTCTTT
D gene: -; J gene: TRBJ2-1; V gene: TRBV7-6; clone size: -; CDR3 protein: CASSISGPSYNEQFF; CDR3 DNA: TGTGCCAGCAGCATTAGCGGACCCTCCTACAATGAGCAGTTCTTC
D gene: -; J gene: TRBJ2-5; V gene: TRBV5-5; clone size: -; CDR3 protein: CASSLGPGGEETQYF; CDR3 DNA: TGTGCCAGCAGCTTGGGTCCGGGTGGTGAAGAGACCCAGTACTTC
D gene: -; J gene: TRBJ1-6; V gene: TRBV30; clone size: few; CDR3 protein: CAWSLAQGSYNSPLHF; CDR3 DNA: TGTGCCTGGAGTCTGGCCCAGGGCTCCTATAATTCACCCCTCCACTTT
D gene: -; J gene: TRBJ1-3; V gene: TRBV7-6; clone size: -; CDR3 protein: CASSLGHKSGNTIYF; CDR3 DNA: TGTGCCAGCAGCTTAGGCCACAAGTCTGGAAACACCATATATTTT
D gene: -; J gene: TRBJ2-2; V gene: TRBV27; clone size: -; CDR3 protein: CASRSDQVQAGELFF; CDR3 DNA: TGTGCCAGCAGGTCCGATCAGGTTCAGGCCGGGGAGCTGTTTTTT
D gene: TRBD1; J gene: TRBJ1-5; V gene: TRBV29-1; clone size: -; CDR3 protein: CSATGGEAQPQHF; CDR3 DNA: TGCAGCGCAACAGGGGGTGAGGCTCAGCCCCAGCATTTT
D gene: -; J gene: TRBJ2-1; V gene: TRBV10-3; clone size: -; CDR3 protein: CAISEWTDGYNEQFF; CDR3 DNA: TGTGCCATCAGTGAATGGACAGACGGTTACAATGAGCAGTTCTTC
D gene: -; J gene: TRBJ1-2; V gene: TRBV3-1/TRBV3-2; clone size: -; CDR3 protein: CASSQAGRANYGYTF; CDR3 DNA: TGTGCCAGCAGCCAAGCTGGGAGAGCTAACTATGGCTACACCTTC
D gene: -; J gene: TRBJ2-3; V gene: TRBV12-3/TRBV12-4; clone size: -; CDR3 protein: CASSLEQRGTQYF; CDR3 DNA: TGTGCCAGCAGTTTAGAGCAACGGGGTACGCAGTATTTT
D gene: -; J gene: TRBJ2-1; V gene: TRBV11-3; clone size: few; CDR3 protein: CASSPLTSSHEQFF; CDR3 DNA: TGTGCCAGCAGCCCCCTGACTAGTTCACATGAGCAGTTCTTC
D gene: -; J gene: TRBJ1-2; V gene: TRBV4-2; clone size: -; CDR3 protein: CASSPDMGSGYGYTF; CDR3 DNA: TGTGCCAGCAGCCCAGACATGGGTTCGGGCTATGGCTACACCTTC
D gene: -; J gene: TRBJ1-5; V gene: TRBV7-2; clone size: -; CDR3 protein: CASSLFGQPQHF; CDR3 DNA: TGTGCCAGCAGCTTATTCGGTCAGCCCCAGCATTTT
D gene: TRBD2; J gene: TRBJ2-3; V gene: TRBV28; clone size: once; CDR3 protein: CASSSQAGGPPDTQYF; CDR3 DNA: TGTGCCAGCAGCTCCCAAGCGGGAGGGCCCCCAGATACGCAGTATTTT
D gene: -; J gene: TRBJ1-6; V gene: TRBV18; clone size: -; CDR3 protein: CASSATGISDNSPLHF; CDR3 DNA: TGTGCCAGCTCGGCCACAGGAATCAGCGATAATTCACCCCTCCACTTT
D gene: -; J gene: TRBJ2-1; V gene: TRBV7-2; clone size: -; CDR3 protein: CASSPQATGYAYNEQFF; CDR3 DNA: TGTGCCAGCAGCCCCCAGGCTACGGGATACGCCTACAATGAGCAGTTCTTC
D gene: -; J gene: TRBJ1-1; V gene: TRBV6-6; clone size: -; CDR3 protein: CASSYMLEGAEAFF; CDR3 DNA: TGTGCCAGCAGTTACATGTTAGAGGGGGCTGAAGCTTTCTTT
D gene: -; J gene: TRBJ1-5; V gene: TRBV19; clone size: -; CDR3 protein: CASGGIQPQHF; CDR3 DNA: TGTGCCAGCGGGGGGATTCAGCCCCAGCATTTT
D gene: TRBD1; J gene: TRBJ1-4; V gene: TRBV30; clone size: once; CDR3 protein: CAWDRGTVGEKLFF; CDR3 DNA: TGTGCCTGGGACCGGGGGACAGTCGGAGAAAAACTGTTTTTT
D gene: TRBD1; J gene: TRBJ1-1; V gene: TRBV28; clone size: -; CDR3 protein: CASRGSDRGRVMSEAFF; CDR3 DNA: TGTGCCAGCAGGGGCTCGGACAGGGGGCGCGTCATGAGTGAAGCTTTCTTT
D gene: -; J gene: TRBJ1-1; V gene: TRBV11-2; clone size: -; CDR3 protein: CASSYQSTEAFF; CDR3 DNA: TGTGCCAGCAGCTATCAATCCACTGAAGCTTTCTTT
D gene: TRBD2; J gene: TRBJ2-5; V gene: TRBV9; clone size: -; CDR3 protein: CASSVVGSGVQETQYF; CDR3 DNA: TGTGCCAGCAGCGTAGTTGGTAGCGGGGTTCAAGAGACCCAGTACTTC
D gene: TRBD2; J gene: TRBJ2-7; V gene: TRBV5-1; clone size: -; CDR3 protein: CASSLGTSGTYEQYF; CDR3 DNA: TGCGCCAGCAGCTTGGGGACTAGCGGTACCTACGAGCAGTACTTC
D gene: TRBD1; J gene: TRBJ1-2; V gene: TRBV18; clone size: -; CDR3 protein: CASSDRGLGYTF; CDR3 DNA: TGTGCCAGCTCAGACAGGGGGCTAGGCTACACCTTC
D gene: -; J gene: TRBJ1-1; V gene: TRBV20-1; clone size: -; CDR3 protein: CSASPPRGYRTEAFF; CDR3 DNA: TGCAGTGCTAGTCCCCCTCGGGGGTATCGTACTGAAGCTTTCTTT
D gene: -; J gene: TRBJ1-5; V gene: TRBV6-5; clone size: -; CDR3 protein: CASTYLRQGGQPQHF; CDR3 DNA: TGTGCCAGCACCTACCTCCGGCAGGGCGGTCAGCCCCAGCATTTT